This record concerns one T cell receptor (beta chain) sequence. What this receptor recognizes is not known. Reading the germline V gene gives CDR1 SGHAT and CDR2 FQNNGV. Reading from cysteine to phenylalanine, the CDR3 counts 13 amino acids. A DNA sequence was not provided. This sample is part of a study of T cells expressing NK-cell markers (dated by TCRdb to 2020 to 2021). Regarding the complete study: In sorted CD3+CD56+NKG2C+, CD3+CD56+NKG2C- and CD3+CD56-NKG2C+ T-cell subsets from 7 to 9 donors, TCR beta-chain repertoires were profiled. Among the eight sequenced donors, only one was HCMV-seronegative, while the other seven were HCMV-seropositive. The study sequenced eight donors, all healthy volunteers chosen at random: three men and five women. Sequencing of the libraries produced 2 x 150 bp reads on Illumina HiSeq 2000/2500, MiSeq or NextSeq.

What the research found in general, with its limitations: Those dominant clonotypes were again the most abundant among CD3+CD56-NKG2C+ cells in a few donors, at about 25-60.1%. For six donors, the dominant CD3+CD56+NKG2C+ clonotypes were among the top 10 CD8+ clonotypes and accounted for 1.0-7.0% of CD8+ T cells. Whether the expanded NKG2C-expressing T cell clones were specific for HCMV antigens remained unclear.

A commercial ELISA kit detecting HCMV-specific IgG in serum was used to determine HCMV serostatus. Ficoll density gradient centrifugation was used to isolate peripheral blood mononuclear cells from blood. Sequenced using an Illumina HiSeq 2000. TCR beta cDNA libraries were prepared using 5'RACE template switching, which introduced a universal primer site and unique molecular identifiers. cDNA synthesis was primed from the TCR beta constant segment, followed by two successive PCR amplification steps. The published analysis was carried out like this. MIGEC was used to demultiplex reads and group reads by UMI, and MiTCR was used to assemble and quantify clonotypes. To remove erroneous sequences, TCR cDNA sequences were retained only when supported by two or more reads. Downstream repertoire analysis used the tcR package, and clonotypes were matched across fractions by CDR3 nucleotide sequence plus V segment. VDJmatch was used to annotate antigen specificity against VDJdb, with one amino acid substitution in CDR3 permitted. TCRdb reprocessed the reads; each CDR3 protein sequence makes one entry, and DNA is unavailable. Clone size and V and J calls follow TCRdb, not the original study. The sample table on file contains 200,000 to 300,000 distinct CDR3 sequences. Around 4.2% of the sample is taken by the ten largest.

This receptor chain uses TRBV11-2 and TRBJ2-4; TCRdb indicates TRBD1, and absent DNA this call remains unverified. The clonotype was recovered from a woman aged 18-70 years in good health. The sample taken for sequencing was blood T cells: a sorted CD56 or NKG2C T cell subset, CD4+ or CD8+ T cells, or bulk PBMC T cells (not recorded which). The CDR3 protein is CASSAGRKNIQYF. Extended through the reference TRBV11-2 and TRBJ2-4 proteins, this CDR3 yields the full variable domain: EAGVAQSPRYKIIEKRQSVAFWCNPISGHATLYWYQQILGQGPKLLIQFQNNGVVDDSQLPKDRFSAERLKGVDSTLKIQPAKLEDSAVYLCASSAGRKNIQYFGAGTRLSVL.